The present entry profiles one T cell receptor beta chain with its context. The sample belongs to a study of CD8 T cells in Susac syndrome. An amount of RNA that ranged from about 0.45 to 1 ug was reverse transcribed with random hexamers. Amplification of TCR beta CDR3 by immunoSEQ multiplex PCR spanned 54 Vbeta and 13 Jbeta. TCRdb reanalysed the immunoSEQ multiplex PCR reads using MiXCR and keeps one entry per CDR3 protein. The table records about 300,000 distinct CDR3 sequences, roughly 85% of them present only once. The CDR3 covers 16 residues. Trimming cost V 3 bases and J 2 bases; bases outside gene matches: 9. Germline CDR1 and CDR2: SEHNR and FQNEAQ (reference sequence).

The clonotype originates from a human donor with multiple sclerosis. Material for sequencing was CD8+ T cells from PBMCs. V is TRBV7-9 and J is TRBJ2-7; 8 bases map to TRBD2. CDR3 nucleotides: TGTGCCAGCAGCTTCCCCAAGGAGCGGGGGACCTACGAGCAGTACTTC. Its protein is CASSFPKERGTYEQYF.